Listed below are T cell receptor beta chains from one sample, sequenced in a study of Graves' ophthalmopathy and Graves' hyperthyroidism. TCRdb reanalysed the multiplex PCR reads using MiXCR and keeps one entry per CDR3 protein. The repertoire holds hundreds of thousands of distinct CDR3 sequences, with more than 20% as singletons. Sequencing was done on a sample of peripheral blood. Receptor source: a woman aged 18-30 years with stable Graves' hyperthyroidism. Each CDR3 is given with its conserved first and last residue. The D gene is left open where the match is weak. Expanded clones are given a class, and other clones once, few, many or no size at all.

size: few
J: TRBJ2-1
V: TRBV6-1
D: TRBD2
DNA: TGTGCTACGACCGGGACTAGCAGTTACAATGAGCAGTTCTTC
CDR3: CATTGTSSYNEQFF

size: many
J: TRBJ2-5
V: TRBV11-2
D: TRBD2
DNA: TGTGCCAGCAGTCTACGGCCCGGGACTAGCGATGGAGAGACCCAGTACTTC
CDR3: CASSLRPGTSDGETQYF

size: many
J: TRBJ1-2
V: TRBV6-1
D: TRBD1
DNA: TGTGCCAGCGGACAGGCCCCCTATGGCTACACCTTC
CDR3: CASGQAPYGYTF

size: -
J: TRBJ2-7
V: TRBV27
D: -
DNA: TGTGCCAGCAGTTTACGGGGGAATCCCTACGAGCAGTACTTC
CDR3: CASSLRGNPYEQYF

size: many
J: TRBJ2-7
V: TRBV20-1
D: TRBD1
DNA: TGCAGTGCTTACAATCCGGGACAGGGGTGGCCCGAGCAGTACTTC
CDR3: CSAYNPGQGWPEQYF

size: many
J: TRBJ2-7
V: TRBV27
D: TRBD1
DNA: TGTGCCAGCAAACCATATTCGGGGACAGAAAAGCAGTACTTC
CDR3: CASKPYSGTEKQYF

size: many
J: TRBJ2-7
V: TRBV15
D: TRBD1
DNA: TGTGCCACCAGCAGGTGGACAGGGAACCTAAATGACTACGAGCAGTACTTC
CDR3: CATSRWTGNLNDYEQYF

size: many
J: TRBJ2-7
V: TRBV20-1
D: -
DNA: TGCAGTGCTAGGACAGGGAGGGACGAGCAGTACTTC
CDR3: CSARTGRDEQYF

size: many
J: TRBJ2-2
V: TRBV24-1
D: TRBD2
DNA: TGTGCCACCAGTGATCACCGGACTAGTAGCACCGGGGAGCTGTTTTTT
CDR3: CATSDHRTSSTGELFF

size: many
J: TRBJ1-2
V: TRBV6-2/TRBV6-3
D: TRBD1
DNA: TGTGCCAGCAGAGATGGACAGGTTTATTATGGCTACACCTTC
CDR3: CASRDGQVYYGYTF

size: many
J: TRBJ2-3
V: TRBV30
D: -
DNA: TGTGCCTGGAGTAAGGAGACAGTAGCTACCTCTAGTACGCAGTATTTT
CDR3: CAWSKETVATSSTQYF

size: many
J: TRBJ1-5
V: TRBV29-1
D: -
DNA: TGCAGCGTTGAGTCCGGGGGGCTGCAGCCCCAGCATTTT
CDR3: CSVESGGLQPQHF

size: -
J: TRBJ1-1
V: TRBV20-1
D: -
DNA: TGCAGTGCCGCCAGGCAGGGCGGCACTGAAGCTTTCTTT
CDR3: CSAARQGGTEAFF

size: few
J: TRBJ2-3
V: TRBV12-3/TRBV12-4
D: TRBD1
DNA: TGTGCCAGCAGTTTTCCGGGACAGGGGGCAAGTCGGCCACGGGCAGATACGCAGTATTTT
CDR3: CASSFPGQGASRPRADTQYF

size: -
J: TRBJ1-2
V: TRBV7-9
D: -
DNA: TGTGCCAGCAGCTTAGGGGGACTGCAAAACTATGGCTACACCTTC
CDR3: CASSLGGLQNYGYTF

size: -
J: TRBJ1-1
V: TRBV4-1
D: -
DNA: TGCGCCAGCAGCCCCGTCCCGGCCATCCTGAGTGAGACTGAAGCTTTCTTT
CDR3: CASSPVPAILSETEAFF

size: -
J: TRBJ2-2
V: TRBV4-1
D: TRBD2
DNA: TGCGCCAGCAGCCAAGACAATTGGCTAGCGGGGGCCGGGGAGCTGTTTTTT
CDR3: CASSQDNWLAGAGELFF

size: many
J: TRBJ1-2
V: TRBV2
D: -
DNA: TGTGCCAGCAGTGACCTCCTGGAATTCCACCCAAAGAACTATGGCTACACCTTC
CDR3: CASSDLLEFHPKNYGYTF

size: many
J: TRBJ2-7
V: TRBV29-1
D: TRBD1
DNA: TGCAGCGCCTCGCCAGGGGGACGATACGAGCAGTACTTC
CDR3: CSASPGGRYEQYF

size: few
J: TRBJ2-2
V: TRBV28
D: TRBD1
DNA: TGTGCCATCAGTTTAACCGGGACAGGGACCGGGGAGCTGTTTTTT
CDR3: CAISLTGTGTGELFF

size: -
J: TRBJ1-6
V: TRBV19
D: -
DNA: TGTGCCAGTAGTACCCTGTGGACATCCCCCATTGCGACCCTCCACTTT
CDR3: CASSTLWTSPIATLHF

size: many
J: TRBJ2-7
V: TRBV20-1
D: TRBD2
DNA: TGCAGTGCCCCCCGGCGGGCGGGAGGGCTCCACGAGCAGTACTTC
CDR3: CSAPRRAGGLHEQYF

size: many
J: TRBJ2-7
V: TRBV4-1
D: TRBD2
DNA: TGCGCCAGCAGCCAAGTGTTGGGCGGGAGGGCCTACGAGCAGTACTTC
CDR3: CASSQVLGGRAYEQYF

size: many
J: TRBJ2-4
V: TRBV24-1
D: TRBD2
DNA: TGTGCCACCGGAGAGGACAGGAAACATCCTAGCGGGAGGGCCATCGGAGCCAAAAACATTCAGTACTTC
CDR3: CATGEDRKHPSGRAIGAKNIQYF

size: -
J: TRBJ2-5
V: TRBV19
D: -
DNA: TGTGCCAGTAGTATAGATCTCAGGGCCCAAGAGACCCAGTACTTC
CDR3: CASSIDLRAQETQYF

size: -
J: TRBJ2-7
V: TRBV12-3/TRBV12-4
D: TRBD1
DNA: TGTGCCAGCAGTACGAGCCCTTACAGGGGCCGGTACTTC
CDR3: CASSTSPYRGRYF

size: many
J: TRBJ1-2
V: TRBV7-2
D: TRBD1
DNA: TGTGCCAGCAGCTACCAACTAACAGGGGGCTTGGGCGGCTACACCTTC
CDR3: CASSYQLTGGLGGYTF

size: many
J: TRBJ1-1
V: TRBV27
D: -
DNA: TGTGCCAGCAGCCAGGGAGGGTTATTCACTGAAGCTTTCTTT
CDR3: CASSQGGLFTEAFF

size: -
J: TRBJ1-1
V: TRBV6-1
D: -
DNA: TGTGCCAGCAGTGAACAGATTGAAGCTTTCTTT
CDR3: CASSEQIEAFF

size: many
J: TRBJ2-6
V: TRBV19
D: TRBD2
DNA: TGTGCCAGTAGGCGTGATAGCGGGAACTCTGGGGCCAACGTCCTGACTTTC
CDR3: CASRRDSGNSGANVLTF

size: once
J: TRBJ1-6
V: TRBV7-9
D: TRBD1
DNA: TGTGCCAGCAGCCAAGGACAGGGGGATTCACCCCTCCACTTT
CDR3: CASSQGQGDSPLHF